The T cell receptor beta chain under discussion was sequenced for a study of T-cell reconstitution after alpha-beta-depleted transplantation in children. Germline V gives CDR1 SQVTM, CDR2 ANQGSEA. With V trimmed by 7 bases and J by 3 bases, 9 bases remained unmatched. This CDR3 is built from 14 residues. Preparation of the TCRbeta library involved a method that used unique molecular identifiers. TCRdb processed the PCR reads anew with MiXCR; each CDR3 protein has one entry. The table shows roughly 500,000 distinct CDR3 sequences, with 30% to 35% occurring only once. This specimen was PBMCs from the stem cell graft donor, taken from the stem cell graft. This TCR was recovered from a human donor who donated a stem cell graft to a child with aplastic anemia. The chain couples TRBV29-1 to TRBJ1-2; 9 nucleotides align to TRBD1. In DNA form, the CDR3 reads TGCAGCGGGCTGGGACAGGGATCGGACTATGGCTACACCTTC. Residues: CSGLGQGSDYGYTF. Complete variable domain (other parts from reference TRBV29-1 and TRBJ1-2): SAVISQKPSRDICQRGTSLTIQCQVDSQVTMMFWYRQQPGQSLTLIATANQGSEATYESGFVIDKFPISRPNLTFSTLTVSNMSPEDSSIYLCSGLGQGSDYGYTFGSGTRLTVV.